The clone carrying this TCR beta chain was recorded many times. Its antigen is undetermined. This CDR3 comprises 15 residues. V was pared by 5 bases and J by 3 bases, with 11 bases between. The data originate from a study of T-cell reconstitution after alpha-beta-depleted transplantation in children. General study results and limits: A year post-transplant, T-cell counts and diversity derived mostly from newly produced T cells. Reportedly, alpha-beta T cells present about two months post-transplant originated from several hundred expanded clones of graft origin. After transplant, high TCRbeta diversity at day 60 in some patients arose from surviving recipient T cells and thymic progenitors.

A TCRbeta library incorporating unique molecular identifiers was prepared. TCRdb re-derived calls from the PCR reads in MiXCR, one entry per CDR3 protein. The sample records a few hundred thousand distinct CDR3 sequences, 9.5% to 13% being singletons. The TCR sequence derives from a boy younger than two with acute myeloid leukemia, due to receive a stem cell transplant. J is TRBJ2-6 and V is TRBV12-3 or TRBV12-4, with D perhaps TRBD2 (6 bases). The sequencing used PBMCs, collected before TCRalphabeta/CD19-depleted stem cell transplant. CDR3 DNA: TGTGCCAGCAGTCTACCGGGAGTTGGGGCCAACGTCCTGACTTTC. Its protein is CASSLPGVGANVLTF.